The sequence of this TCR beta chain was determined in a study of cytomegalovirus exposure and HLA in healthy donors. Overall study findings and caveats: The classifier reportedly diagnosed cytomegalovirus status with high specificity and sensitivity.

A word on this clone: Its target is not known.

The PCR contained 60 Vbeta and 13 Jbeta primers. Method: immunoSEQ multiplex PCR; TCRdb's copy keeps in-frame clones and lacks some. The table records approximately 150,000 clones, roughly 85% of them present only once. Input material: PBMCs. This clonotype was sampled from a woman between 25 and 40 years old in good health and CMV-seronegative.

This CDR3 reads CASSLWGAKNPEAFF. The CDR3 DNA follows: TGTGCCAGCAGTTTATGGGGGGCTAAAAACCCTGAAGCTTTCTTT. The chain employs TRBV28 and TRBJ1-1; perhaps TRBD1 as D (6 bases). Germline lookup yields CDR1 MDHEN and CDR2 SYDVKM. Trimming took 0 bases from V and 6 from J, leaving 14 bases between them. This CDR3 is built from 15 residues.